The T cell receptor (beta chain) described here comes from a study of blood T cell repertoires in COVID-19. About the research overall: COVID-19 samples collected from the United States, Italy and Spain covered acute and convalescent phases.

In the original workflow: Amplification of reference gene primers was used by the study to estimate nucleated cell counts. Profiling relied on immunoSEQ multiplex PCR, and the TCRdb table lists in-frame clones only, not all of them. Clone size and V and J calls were adopted from that table, with D and trimming inferred from the DNA. This sample has 200,000 to 250,000 clones, with around 83% found just once. The germline CDR1 and CDR2 sequences are LNHDA and SQIVND (reference sequence). This CDR3 has 18 amino acids. With V trimmed by 8 bases and J by 0 bases, 9 bases remained unmatched. This TCR derives from a man in his forties with acute or convalescent COVID-19. V usage is TRBV19 and J usage is TRBJ2-1; 14 positions agree with TRBD2. Specimen: peripheral blood. This chain's CDR3 is CASDTGLAGASSYNEQFF. CDR3 nucleotides: TGTGCCAGTGACACGGGACTAGCGGGGGCGAGCTCCTACAATGAGCAGTTCTTC.